The present T cell receptor (beta chain) was sequenced within a study of immune cell composition in non-small cell lung cancer. Study-level background: Tumours were mainly lung adenocarcinoma or squamous cell carcinoma.

Normal lung was sampled as far from the tumour as possible, at least 3 cm. Genomic DNA came from frozen unsorted single-cell suspensions. The method was immunoSEQ multiplex PCR; TCRdb's version includes in-frame clones alone and lacks a portion of them. This table holds 3,600 or so clones, around 84% found once. The CDR3 length is 14 residues. Trimming cost V 6 bases and J 3 bases, with 13 bases left between them. CDR1 is MNHEY, CDR2 SMNVEV, per germline (reference sequence). With regard to this clone: Its antigen is unknown.

Study-wide findings and caveats: It was not proven that tumour-reactive clones equal dominant tumour-associated clones. Tumour-associated clones >0.5% occurred in approximately 32% of adenocarcinomas, roughly 75% of squamous.

This sequence originates from a human donor with non-small cell lung cancer. The sample consisted of non-adjacent lung tissue. This chain joins TRBV27 and TRBJ2-3, with a possible D match to TRBD1 (6 bases). DNA for the CDR3: TGTGCCAGCAGCCGAGAGCAGGGGACAGATACGCAGTATTTT. Translating gives CASSREQGTDTQYF.